The next 15 T cell receptor beta chains were all read from a single sample in a study of identical twins. Using its own MiXCR run on the 5' RACE reads, TCRdb lists one record per CDR3 protein. The sample lists around 450,000 distinct CDR3 sequences, 14% occurring once. The sample was also reused in another study, on yellow fever vaccine responses in identical twins.

Sequenced: CD4+ T cells sorted from blood. These receptors came from a woman aged 18-29 years in good health.

This clonotype was counted between two and nine times. The chain links TRBV20-1 to TRBJ2-5; tentative D call: TRBD1 (6 bases). The CDR3 has 15 amino acids. The ends were cut back, 5 bases at V and 2 bases at J, with 18 bases in the middle. Germline loops: CDR1 DFQATT, CDR2 SNEGSKA (reference sequence). This CDR3 is CSASQTGKRQETQYF. CDR3 coding DNA: TGCAGTGCTTCCCAGACAGGAAAAAGGCAAGAGACCCAGTACTTC.

This clonotype was detected a few times. This rearrangement joins TRBV6-2 or TRBV6-3 to TRBJ2-1; D is undetermined. The CDR3 totals 13 residues. In germline, CDR1 is MNHEY, CDR2 SVGEGT. Trimming shortened V by 5 bases and J by 4 bases, and 9 bases separated the two germline ends. The CDR3 DNA follows: TGTGCCAGCAGTGCCCTACAGTACAATGAGCAGTTCTTC. Translated: CASSALQYNEQFF.

The J gene is TRBJ1-2, the V gene TRBV10-3; 8 positions agree with TRBD1. Losses at the gene ends were 10 bases for V and 0 bases for J; bases not matched to a gene: 13. There are 16 residues in the CDR3. Germline V lookup: CDR1 ENHRY, CDR2 SYGVKD. CDR3 loop: CATCPGQEKANYGYTF. CDR3 bases: TGTGCCACCTGCCCGGGACAGGAGAAGGCTAACTATGGCTACACCTTC.

This chain uses TRBV29-1 with TRBJ2-7, with D perhaps given as TRBD1 or TRBD2 (5 bases each). Per germline, CDR1 SQVTM and CDR2 ANQGSEA. This CDR3 is built from 11 residues. Trimming stripped 7 bases from V and 2 bases from J, with 9 bases between. DNA for the CDR3: TGCAGCGCCGGGGCTACCTACGAGCAGTACTTC. It specifies CSAGATYEQYF.

V gene TRBV27 combines with J gene TRBJ2-5; the match to TRBD1 covers 10 bases. Unmatched junction bases numbered 5, after V lost 2 bases and J lost 5 bases. Per germline, CDR1 MNHEY and CDR2 SMNVEV (reference sequence). There are 15 residues in the CDR3. The CDR3 here is CASSLGQGVRETQYF. CDR3 DNA sequence: TGTGCCAGCAGTTTAGGACAGGGGGTTAGGGAGACCCAGTACTTC.

V usage is TRBV7-3 and J usage is TRBJ2-1; the match to TRBD2 covers 8 bases. This CDR3 has 13 residues. Germline CDR1 reads SGHTA; CDR2 reads FQGTGA. The V and J ends lost 4 bases and 6 bases, in that order; junction bases with no gene match: 2. CDR3 loop: CASSSGTSNEQFF. CDR3 DNA sequence: TGTGCCAGCAGCTCCGGGACTAGCAATGAGCAGTTCTTC.

In its sample, this clonotype was seen once. The chain uses TRBV19 and TRBJ2-3; D uncertain. Germline values: CDR1 LNHDA, CDR2 SQIVND (reference sequence). The CDR3 length is 14 residues. The V gene lost 1 base and the J gene lost 2 bases, with 7 bases spanning the gap. The CDR3 region is CASSIGAATDTQYF. The CDR3 DNA reads TGTGCCAGTAGTATAGGGGCAGCCACAGATACGCAGTATTTT.

The rearrangement uses TRBV4-3 and TRBJ2-6, with 8 bases identical to TRBD2. The germline V gene encodes CDR1 LGHNA and CDR2 YSLEER. Losses at the gene ends were 0 bases for V and 3 bases for J; bases not matched to a gene: 13. The CDR3 spans 20 residues. The CDR3 nucleotides read TGCGCCAGCAGCCAAGATACGCCCGTAGGCGGGAGGTTTGGGGCCAACGTCCTGACTTTC. As protein: CASSQDTPVGGRFGANVLTF.

The chain combines TRBV2 with TRBJ2-3; D call uncertain. Germline-derived CDR1 and CDR2 are SNHLY and FYNNEI. Trimming cost V 4 bases and J 1 base, with 9 bases left between them. The CDR3 runs 14 residues. This chain's CDR3 is CASSGARRTDTQYF. In DNA form, the CDR3 reads TGTGCCAGCAGTGGGGCTAGACGCACAGATACGCAGTATTTT.

The rearrangement uses TRBV5-1 and TRBJ2-1, with 12 bases that match TRBD2. This CDR3 has 15 residues. V dropped 3 bases and J dropped 9; count of bases not matched to a gene: 7. CDR1 SGHRS and CDR2 YFSETQ come from the germline V gene. In DNA, the CDR3 is TGCGCCAGCAGCTCGACTAGCGGGGGCCAATTTGAGCAGTTCTTC. Translating it yields CASSSTSGGQFEQFF.

The J gene is TRBJ2-3, the V gene TRBV7-2, with 11 bases that match TRBD2. The CDR3 sequence is 16 residues long. The V segment lost 4 bases and the J segment 5 bases; nucleotides outside the gene matches: 8. Germline CDR1 and CDR2: SGHTA and FQGNSA. The CDR3 region has the DNA TGTGCCAGCAGCTCCCAGACTAGCGGGGTGGGAGATACGCAGTATTTT. Translated, it gives CASSSQTSGVGDTQYF.

V is TRBV5-6 and J is TRBJ2-1; 13 nucleotides match TRBD2. J lost 3 bases, V lost 5 bases, and 5 bases had no gene match. The CDR3 is made up of 16 amino acids. Germline V gives CDR1 SGHDT, CDR2 YYEEEE. CDR3 protein: CASSDGTSGNYNEQFF. CDR3 nucleotide sequence: TGTGCCAGCAGTGACGGGACTAGCGGGAACTACAATGAGCAGTTCTTC.

This clonotype was detected only a few times. For the CDR3, the DNA is TGTGCCAGCAGCTGGCAGGGTAAGGTGGGAGATACGCAGTATTTT. This translates into CASSWQGKVGDTQYF. V and J are TRBV5-5 and TRBJ2-3, with TRBD1 as a possible D gene (5 bases). Trimming took off 3 bases at V and 5 bases at J, with 16 bases between the two ends. CDR1 is SGHKS, CDR2 YYEKEE, per germline (reference sequence). The CDR3 contains 15 residues.

V is TRBV19 and J is TRBJ2-7, with D possibly called TRBD1 or TRBD2 (5 bases each). CDR3 length: 12 amino acids. Germline lookup yields CDR1 LNHDA and CDR2 SQIVND (reference sequence). V lost 4 bases and J lost 10, with 14 bases in between. This chain's CDR3 is CASSRDREGQYF. CDR3 bases: TGTGCCAGTAGTAGGGACCGCGAGGGACAGTACTTC.

The rearrangement joins TRBV3-1 to TRBJ1-1, with 8 bases aligning to TRBD1. V trimming: 1 base; J trimming: 8 bases; junction bases outside the gene matches: 6. CDR3 length: 14 amino acids. Germline V gives CDR1 LGHDT, CDR2 YNNKEL (reference sequence). In DNA form, the CDR3 reads TGTGCCAGCAGCCAAGCCCGGACAGGGAACGAAGCTTTCTTT. Translation: CASSQARTGNEAFF.